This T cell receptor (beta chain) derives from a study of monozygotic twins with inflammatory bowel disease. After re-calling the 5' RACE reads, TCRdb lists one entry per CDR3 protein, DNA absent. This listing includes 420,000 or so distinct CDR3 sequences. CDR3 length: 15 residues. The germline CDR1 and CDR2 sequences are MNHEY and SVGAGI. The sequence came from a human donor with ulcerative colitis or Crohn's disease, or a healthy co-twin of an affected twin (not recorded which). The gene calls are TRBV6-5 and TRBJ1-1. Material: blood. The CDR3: CVSSYRQRLGTEAFF.